This T cell receptor beta chain was sequenced for a study of T cell responses to AZD1222 COVID-19 vaccine. General study points: Per reports, nearly half of all spike-specific TCRs target regions that are unmutated in variants. Seropositivity was recorded at baseline in only a handful of AZD1222 recipients. Mostly white British, mostly female donors; authors suggested clonal diversity may be underestimated.

Per the germline V gene, CDR1 is SGHAT and CDR2 is FQNNGV. The CDR3 loop spans 14 amino acids. V lost 2 bases and J 1 base, leaving 8 bases between the germline ends. The repertoire was sequenced with immunoSEQ multiplex PCR; TCRdb's copy has only in-frame clones and lacks some. The sample includes roughly 33,000 clones, 70% to 80% of them seen just once. Some second doses came at about 4 weeks and others at about 12 weeks; these were pooled. Worth noting for this clone: The antigen is undetermined.

The chain has TRBV11-2 and TRBJ2-5; no clear D. The sample was peripheral blood, taken 28 days after the second AZD1222 dose. This receptor was identified in an adult who received the AZD1222 COVID-19 vaccine. CDR3 DNA: TGTGCCAGCAGCTTAAAGGTCTTCCAAGAGACCCAGTACTTC. Translated: CASSLKVFQETQYF.